This note documents a single TCR beta chain sequence. Germline V gene data show CDR1 as SGHTA and CDR2 as FQGNSA. Trimming took 1 base from V and 2 from J, leaving 8 bases between them. The CDR3 covers 15 residues. The source of the sample is a study of T cell changes during pregnancy in multiple sclerosis. TCRdb's table, derived via immunoSEQ multiplex PCR, lists solely in-frame clones and lacks some. In the table there are about 67,000 clones, about 89% of which are singletons. This chain joins TRBV7-2 and TRBJ2-2; no definite D call. The receptor was isolated from a female donor with multiple sclerosis, enrolled in a pregnancy study. This specimen consisted of peripheral blood, obtained in the second trimester of pregnancy. For the CDR3, the DNA is TGTGCCAGCAGCTTAGTAGTCCTTAACACCGGGGAGCTGTTTTTT. Translated: CASSLVVLNTGELFF.